This passage covers 8 T cell receptor beta chains from one sample sequenced in a study of cytomegalovirus exposure and HLA in healthy donors. A multiplex PCR was run with 60 Vbeta primers and 13 Jbeta primers. TCRdb's copy holds only in-frame clones and misses some; the assay was immunoSEQ multiplex PCR. The sample holds 180,000 or so clones, 75% to 80% seen once. Sequencing was done on a sample of PBMCs. These receptors were collected from a female donor in good health and CMV-seronegative.

The chain has TRBV30 and TRBJ2-4; the match to TRBD2 covers 11 bases. This CDR3 has 21 amino acids. Per the germline V gene, CDR1 is GTSNPN and CDR2 is SVGIG (reference sequence). V shed 0 bases, J shed 7 bases, and the junction held 23 bases outside the gene matches. In DNA, the CDR3 is TGTGCCTGGAGTGTACGGTGGCTAGCGGGAGGTGAACCCGGTATTGCCAACATTCAGTACTTC. This codes for CAWSVRWLAGGEPGIANIQYF.

The chain has TRBV5-5 and TRBJ1-1; D gene unclear. Germline V gives CDR1 SGHKS, CDR2 YYEKEE (reference sequence). The length of the CDR3 is 14 residues. V lost 0 bases and J 0 bases, leaving 6 bases between the germline ends. This CDR3 reads CASSLDTVNTEAFF. Written as DNA, the CDR3 is TGTGCCAGCAGCTTGGACACAGTGAACACTGAAGCTTTCTTT. Based on the CDR3 plus reference TRBV5-5 and TRBJ1-1, the full variable domain is DAGVTQSPTHLIKTRGQQVTLRCSPISGHKSVSWYQQVLGQGPQFIFQYYEKEERGRGNFPDRFSARQFPNYSSELNVNALLLGDSALYLCASSLDTVNTEAFFGQGTRLTVV.

This sequence joins TRBV7-3 and TRBJ2-5, with D uncertain. The J call is doubtful: the DNA matches TRBJ2-7 better. Germline CDR1 is SGHTA and CDR2 is FQGTGA. The CDR3 consists of 13 residues. In DNA form, the CDR3 reads TGTGCCAGCAGCTTAACTGCCTCCTACGAGCAGTACTTC. Amino acids: CASSLTASYEQYF.

V and J are TRBV30 and TRBJ2-5; D possibly corresponds to TRBD2 (6 bases). The J call may be in error: the DNA end matches TRBJ2-7 better. This CDR3 contains 15 residues. Per the germline V gene, CDR1 is GTSNPN and CDR2 is SVGIG (reference sequence). CDR3 nucleotide sequence: TGTGCCTGGAGATTAGTCACGGGAGATATTTACGAGCAGTACTTC. Its translation: CAWRLVTGDIYEQYF.

Here the CDR3 DNA reads TGTGCCAGCAGCTTAGCGTCAAGCTCCTACAATGAGCAGTTCTTC. Translating it yields CASSLASSSYNEQFF. The chain uses TRBV7-3 and TRBJ2-1, with D hard to call. The V gene lost 2 bases and the J gene lost 0 bases, with 8 bases spanning the gap. Germline V gene data show CDR1 as SGHTA and CDR2 as FQGTGA. The CDR3 contains 15 residues.

The V call is TRBV9, the J call TRBJ1-4, with 7 bases aligning to TRBD1. J was trimmed by 5 bases and V by 1 base; bases with no gene match: 5. The CDR3 loop spans 15 amino acids. Germline-derived CDR1 and CDR2 are SGDLS and YYNGEE. CDR3 coding DNA: TGTGCCAGCAGCGTACAGGGGGGATGGAATGAAAAACTGTTTTTT. This codes for CASSVQGGWNEKLFF.

The CDR3 nucleotides are TGTGCCAGCAGCCCGGGGGGACGCAATGAGCAGTTCTTC. This codes for CASSPGGRNEQFF. This rearrangement joins TRBV28 to TRBJ2-1, with 7 bases that match TRBD2. The junction had 5 bases not matched to a gene; V was cut back by 6 bases and J by 6 bases. Germline values: CDR1 MDHEN, CDR2 SYDVKM. The CDR3 is 13 amino acids.

This chain joins TRBV12-2 and TRBJ1-2; the table's TRBD1 call for D was not verified on the DNA. TRBV12-2 is tagged as a pseudogene. This CDR3 region has 17 residues. For the CDR3, the DNA is TGTGCAAGTCGCTTAGAAAGGGCAGGGGGCGCAGACTATGGCTACACCTTC. This translates into CASRLERAGGADYGYTF.